This T cell receptor (beta chain) comes out of a study of cytomegalovirus exposure and HLA in healthy donors. Amplification used 60 Vbeta primers and 13 Jbeta primers. Measured with immunoSEQ multiplex PCR; TCRdb has only the in-frame clones, and not every one. The sample shows over 90,000 clones, 73% of them seen only once. The CDR3 has 13 amino acids. Germline V gene sequence: CDR1 SNHLY, CDR2 FYNNEI. The germline V and J ends were trimmed by 3 bases and 13 bases, with 13 bases remaining between them. This clonotype was obtained from a middle-aged man in good health and CMV-seronegative. This rearrangement joins TRBV2 to TRBJ1-6, with no clear D. Specimen: PBMCs. The CDR3 nucleotides read TGTGCCAGCAGTGAGGAGGACGCCATCCCCCTCCACTTT. It translates to CASSEEDAIPLHF.